These T cell receptor beta chains were read from a single sample in a study of vaccination and CD4 T cells after COVID-19. A single record per CDR3 protein comes from TCRdb applying MiXCR to the PCR reads. The repertoire includes about 7,000 distinct CDR3 sequences, about 50% of them detected once, and about 35% sits in the top ten. Which antigens these TCRs recognize remains unknown. Sequencing input: CD4+ T cells from blood, cultured in vitro. These receptors came from a human donor in good health. Both conserved end residues are part of each CDR3. The D gene is left open where the match is weak. Size values are once, few and many counts, or a class for expanded clones, and some rows have none.

J: TRBJ2-3
D: -
V: TRBV11-2
size: -
DNA: TGTGCCAGCAGCCCTTGGGCTAGCAATGGGGGTCGAGATACGCAGTATTTT
CDR3: CASSPWASNGGRDTQYF

J: TRBJ2-3
D: TRBD2
V: TRBV20-1
size: -
DNA: TGCAGTGCTAGGCGGGGCGGGGGGGGTGTAGATACGCAGTATTTT
CDR3: CSARRGGGGVDTQYF

J: TRBJ1-1
D: -
V: TRBV18
size: -
DNA: TGTGCCAGCTCACGGCCGGGGGACATGAACACTGAAGCTTTCTTT
CDR3: CASSRPGDMNTEAFF

J: TRBJ2-3
D: -
V: TRBV21-1
size: few
DNA: TGTGCCAGCAGCGAAATGGTAACTTCCACAGATACGCAGTATTTT
CDR3: CASSEMVTSTDTQYF

J: TRBJ2-7
D: -
V: TRBV6-1
size: few
DNA: TGTGCCAGCAGTCCCCCAGAGGGGGACGAGCAGTACTTC
CDR3: CASSPPEGDEQYF

J: TRBJ1-1
D: -
V: TRBV7-3
size: -
DNA: TGTGCCAGCAGCTCTACAGCGAAAGGCACTGAAGCTTTCTTT
CDR3: CASSSTAKGTEAFF

J: TRBJ2-2
D: TRBD1
V: TRBV5-1
size: -
DNA: TGCGCCAGCACGACAGAGGGGGCGACCGGGGAGCTGTTTTTT
CDR3: CASTTEGATGELFF

J: TRBJ1-1
D: -
V: TRBV6-5
size: few
DNA: TGTGCCAGCAGTTACTATCTTCCTGGGGGGAACACTGAAGCTTTCTTT
CDR3: CASSYYLPGGNTEAFF

J: TRBJ1-2
D: -
V: TRBV6-1
size: -
DNA: TGTGCCAGCAAAGAAGGCAGGGCGGAAATGTATGGCTACACCTTC
CDR3: CASKEGRAEMYGYTF

J: TRBJ2-7
D: -
V: TRBV27
size: -
DNA: TGTGCCAGCAGTTTGGGTGGTTCCTACGAGCAGTACTTC
CDR3: CASSLGGSYEQYF

J: TRBJ1-5
D: -
V: TRBV23-1
size: -
DNA: TGCGCCAGCAGTCGCACGGTCAGGGATCAGCCCCAGCATTTT
CDR3: CASSRTVRDQPQHF

J: TRBJ1-6
D: TRBD1
V: TRBV20-1
size: few
DNA: TGCAGTGCTAGTTTTCAGGACAGGGGAAGTAATTCACCCCTCCACTTT
CDR3: CSASFQDRGSNSPLHF

J: TRBJ1-2
D: -
V: TRBV11-2
size: few
DNA: TGTGCCAGCAGCCGCGGAACAGAGAACTATGGCTACACCTTC
CDR3: CASSRGTENYGYTF

J: TRBJ2-5
D: TRBD1
V: TRBV2
size: -
DNA: TGTGCCAGCAGTGGGGGACAGGGGCTAGGAGAGACCCAGTACTTC
CDR3: CASSGGQGLGETQYF

J: TRBJ2-3
D: TRBD2
V: TRBV6-1
size: -
DNA: TGTGCCAGCAGGGGCAATAGCGGGGGGACCGACACAGATACGCAGTATTTT
CDR3: CASRGNSGGTDTDTQYF

J: TRBJ2-5
D: -
V: TRBV6-1
size: -
DNA: TGTGCCAGCAGTGAAGTCAACCTGGGCCAAGAGACCCAGTACTTC
CDR3: CASSEVNLGQETQYF

J: TRBJ2-7
D: -
V: TRBV10-3
size: -
DNA: TGTGCCATCCTCCCGGAGGGCTCTACCTACGGGCAGTACTTC
CDR3: CAILPEGSTYGQYF

J: TRBJ1-2
D: -
V: TRBV6-2/TRBV6-3
size: -
DNA: TGTGCCAGCAGTTACTCGGAGTTGTCCGGCTACACCTTC
CDR3: CASSYSELSGYTF

J: TRBJ1-6
D: -
V: TRBV7-3
size: -
DNA: TGTGCCAGCAGCGCACAGGGTGCGAATTCACCCCTCCACTTT
CDR3: CASSAQGANSPLHF

J: TRBJ2-1
D: TRBD2
V: TRBV7-3
size: once
DNA: TGTGCCAGCAGCGAACTAGCGGGGGCCTACAATGAGCAGTTCTTC
CDR3: CASSELAGAYNEQFF

J: TRBJ2-7
D: TRBD2
V: TRBV6-2/TRBV6-3
size: -
DNA: TGTGCCAGCAGTTACCAGCGGGGTTATCCCCTCGAGCAGTACTTC
CDR3: CASSYQRGYPLEQYF

J: TRBJ1-2
D: TRBD1
V: TRBV5-6
size: few
DNA: TGTGCCAGCAGCGCCTCCGGGACAGGAGCCTATGGCTACACCTTC
CDR3: CASSASGTGAYGYTF

J: TRBJ1-2
D: TRBD1
V: TRBV20-1
size: few
DNA: TGCAGTGCCCAGGACAGGGGAACGTACGGCTACACCTTC
CDR3: CSAQDRGTYGYTF

J: TRBJ1-2
D: TRBD1
V: TRBV6-1
size: -
DNA: TGTGCCAGCATTAGGGACAGGTCTAACTATGGCTACACCTTC
CDR3: CASIRDRSNYGYTF

J: TRBJ1-2
D: -
V: TRBV6-1
size: -
DNA: TGTGCCAGCAGCCGCGAGGGACGCGGCTATGGCTACACCTTC
CDR3: CASSREGRGYGYTF

J: TRBJ1-2
D: TRBD1
V: TRBV4-1
size: -
DNA: TGCGCCAGCAGCCAAGATAGGGACAGGATCTATGGCTACACCTTC
CDR3: CASSQDRDRIYGYTF

J: TRBJ2-1
D: -
V: TRBV7-3
size: -
DNA: TGTGCCAGCAGCGAACAGTCAGAGTCCTACAATGAGCAGTTCTTC
CDR3: CASSEQSESYNEQFF

J: TRBJ2-1
D: -
V: TRBV6-1
size: -
DNA: TGTGCCAGCAGCACCGACCTGGGGGCTTACAATGAGCAGTTCTTC
CDR3: CASSTDLGAYNEQFF

J: TRBJ1-2
D: -
V: TRBV19
size: -
DNA: TGTGCCAGTAGTATAGGCAGGGACCCGACCTTGATCTACACCTTC
CDR3: CASSIGRDPTLIYTF

J: TRBJ2-7
D: -
V: TRBV6-5
size: -
DNA: TGTGCCAGCAGTTATATGACGGGGACCTCCTACGAGCAGTACTTC
CDR3: CASSYMTGTSYEQYF

J: TRBJ1-2
D: -
V: TRBV18
size: -
DNA: TGTGCCAGCTCACCCGGACAGCAAGAAAACTATGGCTACACCTTC
CDR3: CASSPGQQENYGYTF

J: TRBJ2-7
D: -
V: TRBV7-8
size: -
DNA: TGTGCCAGCAGCTCAACAACCTACAGTTCCCTCTCCTACGAGCAGTACTTC
CDR3: CASSSTTYSSLSYEQYF

J: TRBJ2-6
D: -
V: TRBV6-1
size: -
DNA: TGTGCCAGCAGCTGGACAGTCTCTGGGGCCAACGTCCTGACTTTC
CDR3: CASSWTVSGANVLTF